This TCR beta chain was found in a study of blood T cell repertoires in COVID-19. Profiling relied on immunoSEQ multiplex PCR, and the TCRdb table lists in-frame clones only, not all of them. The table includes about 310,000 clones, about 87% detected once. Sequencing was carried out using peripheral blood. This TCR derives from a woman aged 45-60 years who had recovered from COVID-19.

The chain's CDR3 is CASSLDTAMGYTF. CDR3 sequence (DNA): TGTGCCAGCAGCTTGGACACCGCTATGGGCTACACCTTC. The rearrangement links TRBV11-1 to TRBJ1-2; D possibly corresponds to TRBD1 (5 bases). Trimming left V 3 bases short and J 8 bases short, with 13 bases between. CDR1 and CDR2 from the germline V gene are SGHAT and FQDESV (reference sequence). This CDR3 is 13 amino acids long.